The 15 T cell receptor beta chains below were found in one sample sequenced in a study of OX40 agonist ivuxolimab in advanced cancers. Assay: immunoSEQ multiplex PCR; the TCRdb copy retains only in-frame clones and omits some. Of about 45,000 clones listed, 84% are singletons. The sample here was CD4+ or CD8+ T cells sorted from blood, taken in a trial of the OX40 agonist ivuxolimab. The origin of the receptors is an adult with an advanced solid tumor such as melanoma, head and neck, liver or kidney cancer.

This clone was picked up one time. The rearrangement links TRBV7-6 to TRBJ2-2; TRBD1 matches at 8 bases. V trimming: 4 bases; J trimming: 6 bases; junction bases outside the gene matches: 1. CDR1 SGHVS and CDR2 FNYEAQ come from the germline V gene. The CDR3 has 13 residues. The CDR3 sequence: CASSSRGPGELFF. The CDR3 region has the DNA TGTGCCAGCAGCTCCAGGGGGCCCGGGGAGCTGTTTTTT.

This clone was seen just once. CDR3 region: CATAGGGRFYEQYF. In DNA form, the CDR3 reads TGTGCCACCGCAGGGGGCGGGAGGTTCTACGAGCAGTACTTC. The chain is built from TRBV10-3 and TRBJ2-7; D tentatively fits TRBD1 or TRBD2 (8 bases each). This CDR3 region has 14 residues. Germline values: CDR1 ENHRY, CDR2 SYGVKD. Trimming pared 10 bases from V and 3 bases from J, leaving 19 bases between.

Only one count was recorded for this clone. The rearrangement joins TRBV7-9 to TRBJ1-4, with D possibly matching TRBD1 (6 bases). Trimming stripped 6 bases from V and 12 bases from J, with 17 bases between. The CDR3 is made up of 13 amino acids. Per the germline V gene, CDR1 is SEHNR and CDR2 is FQNEAQ (reference sequence). The CDR3 sequence: CASSYTIQGELFF. In nucleotides, the CDR3 is TGTGCCAGCAGTTACACTATACAGGGTGAACTGTTTTTT.

The rearrangement joins TRBV19 to TRBJ1-1; D is undetermined. V dropped 7 bases and J dropped 1 base, with 13 bases sitting between them. Germline CDR1 LNHDA, CDR2 SQIVND (reference sequence). The length of the CDR3 is 14 residues. DNA for the CDR3: TGTGCCAGTACCCCTTCCGGGTCGAACACTGAAGCTTTCTTT. This gives the protein CASTPSGSNTEAFF.

This clone was observed a handful of times. The chain joins TRBV6-5 to TRBJ2-3; D call uncertain. The CDR3 runs 12 residues. The germline CDR1 and CDR2 sequences are MNHEY and SVGAGI. V lost 6 bases and J lost 3, with 7 bases in between. The CDR3: CASSPGTDTQYF. As DNA, the CDR3 is TGTGCCAGCAGCCCCGGGACAGATACGCAGTATTTT.

This clone showed up just once. This chain uses TRBV9 with TRBJ2-1; perhaps D is TRBD1 or TRBD2 (5 bases each). CDR3 length equals 14 residues. V lost 3 bases and J 5 bases, leaving 12 bases between the germline ends. Per germline, CDR1 SGDLS and CDR2 YYNGEE. DNA for the CDR3: TGTGCCAGCAGCGAAGCCGGGACCGACAATGAGCAGTTCTTC. Translated: CASSEAGTDNEQFF.

The chain carries TRBV7-9 and TRBJ2-7; D perhaps matches TRBD2 (6 bases). In germline, CDR1 is SEHNR, CDR2 FQNEAQ (reference sequence). The CDR3 is 19 residues long. Trimming cost V 6 bases and J 2 bases, with 29 bases left between them. DNA of the CDR3: TGTGCCAGCAGTTCTGACCCTAGCGAACTCCTCGTAACTCCCTACGAGCAGTACTTC. It translates to CASSSDPSELLVTPYEQYF.

The chain couples TRBV9 to TRBJ2-3; 12 bases are shared with TRBD2. With V trimmed by 0 bases and J by 2 bases, 1 base remained unmatched. CDR3 length equals 16 residues. CDR1 SGDLS and CDR2 YYNGEE come from the germline V gene. CDR3 residues: CASSVGLAGVTDTQYF. CDR3 nucleotides: TGTGCCAGCAGCGTAGGACTAGCGGGGGTCACAGATACGCAGTATTTT.

This clone was seen a single time. The rearrangement joins TRBV29-1 to TRBJ2-1; TRBD1 agrees at 7 bases. The CDR3 is 17 amino acids. The V and J ends lost 6 bases and 4 bases, in that order; junction bases with no gene match: 18. Germline assignment: CDR1 SQVTM and CDR2 ANQGSEA. The CDR3 is CSVPYKRTGGLYNEQFF. The CDR3 DNA follows: TGCAGCGTCCCTTACAAACGGACAGGTGGGCTTTACAATGAGCAGTTCTTC.

The chain has TRBV19 and TRBJ1-1; D is ambiguous. The CDR3 covers 15 residues. Germline-derived CDR1 and CDR2 are LNHDA and SQIVND (reference sequence). Trimming removed 2 bases at V and 4 bases at J, with 14 bases between. The CDR3 DNA reads TGTGCCAGTAGTATATTTAACCGGAGGTTCACTGAAGCTTTCTTT. Its translation is CASSIFNRRFTEAFF.

This clone ranks as medium-sized. This chain connects TRBV5-4 to TRBJ1-1, with TRBD1 identical over 9 bases. The ends lost 4 bases at V and 6 bases at J; junction bases unmatched: 7. CDR1 is SGHNT, CDR2 YYREEE, per germline (reference sequence). The CDR3 runs 14 residues. In nucleotides, the CDR3 is TGTGCCAGCAGCACCGGGACAGGGAAAGCTGAAGCTTTCTTT. Translated, it gives CASSTGTGKAEAFF.

The V gene is TRBV6-5, the J gene TRBJ2-7; D call uncertain. The V gene's germline CDR1 is MNHEY and CDR2 SVGAGI. The CDR3 extends over 13 amino acids. V was clipped by 6 bases and J by 4 bases, with 13 bases between them. CDR3: CASSPSLGYEQYF. In nucleotides, the CDR3 is TGTGCCAGCAGCCCAAGCCTTGGTTACGAGCAGTACTTC.

The V and J genes are TRBV4-1 and TRBJ1-1, with TRBD1 matching 10 bases. CDR1 is MGHRA and CDR2 is YSYEKL in the germline V gene. V shed 4 bases, J shed 4 bases, and the junction held 18 bases outside the gene matches. The CDR3 totals 19 residues. DNA of the CDR3: TGCGCCAGCAGCCCGACTCCCGGGACAGGGGCCGGGGCCTCCACTGAAGCTTTCTTT. Residues: CASSPTPGTGAGASTEAFF.

This clone was observed a few times. CDR3 sequence reads: CASSETLGSAAYEQYF. The CDR3 nucleotides are TGCGCCAGCAGTGAGACCCTGGGGTCCGCAGCCTACGAGCAGTACTTC. The J gene is TRBJ2-7, the V gene TRBV10-2; D unclear. The V gene lost 2 bases and the J gene lost 2 bases, with 16 bases spanning the gap. The V gene's germline CDR1 is WSHSY and CDR2 SAAADI. The CDR3 extends over 16 amino acids.

This chain uses TRBV20-1 with TRBJ2-1, with D possibly TRBD2 on 5 matching bases. CDR3 size: 10 residues. Germline CDR1 DFQATT, CDR2 SNEGSKA (reference sequence). The CDR3 region is CSLNRGEQFF. CDR3 in DNA: TGCAGCCTTAACCGGGGTGAGCAGTTCTTC.